Below are 6 T cell receptor beta chains sequenced from a single sample in a study of T cell repertoires in cytomegalovirus infection. These TCRs' antigens remain unknown. TCRdb analysed the reads with MiXCR anew, one entry per CDR3 protein. This table holds fewer than 1,000,000 distinct CDR3 sequences, under 40% found once. The starting material was cultured CD8+ T cells from PBMCs, obtained from culture after CMV antigen stimulation. Receptors were obtained from a human donor in good health (CMV status not recorded). Some clones in this sample may be carry-over from other donors' samples.

About this clonotype itself: With a much larger clone just one base away, this may be a read error. The chain couples TRBV6-5 to TRBJ1-4; TRBD1 agrees at 9 bases. Germline trimming cut 6 bases from V and 8 bases from J; bases unmatched to any gene: 7. The CDR3 covers 14 residues. Germline V gene sequence: CDR1 MNHEY, CDR2 SVGAGI. CDR3 coding DNA: TGTGCCAGCAGCGCCGGGACAGGGCTCGAAAAACTGTTTTTT. As protein: CASSAGTGLEKLFF.

In this sample, this clonotype turned up a few times. The V call is TRBV15, the J call TRBJ2-6; possibly TRBD1 for D (6 bases). This CDR3 has 17 residues. From germline, CDR1 is LNHNV and CDR2 YYDKDF (reference sequence). V shed 1 base and J shed 0 bases, with 10 bases lying between them. CDR3 bases: TGTGCCACCAGCAGAGTGGACAGCTTCTCTGGGGCCAACGTCCTGACTTTC. This codes for CATSRVDSFSGANVLTF. Together with reference TRBV15 and TRBJ2-6, the CDR3 gives the full variable domain: DAMVIQNPRYQVTQFGKPVTLSCSQTLNHNVMYWYQQKSSQAPKLLFHYYDKDFNNEADTPDNFQSRRPNTSFCFLDIRSPGLGDTAMYLCATSRVDSFSGANVLTFGAGSRLTVL.

In DNA, the CDR3 is TGTGCCAGCAGCACAGGGGTCAGAGGCTATGGCTACACCTTC. Protein sequence: CASSTGVRGYGYTF. This chain links TRBV27 with TRBJ1-2; 7 bases are a match to TRBD1. V shed 6 bases, J shed 4 bases, and the junction held 8 bases outside the gene matches. The CDR3 is 14 residues long. Per germline, CDR1 MNHEY and CDR2 SMNVEV (reference sequence).

V gene TRBV15 combines with J gene TRBJ2-1, with TRBD2 matching 9 bases. This CDR3 comprises 16 residues. The V segment lost 0 bases and the J segment 4 bases; nucleotides outside the gene matches: 4. Germline-derived CDR1 and CDR2 are LNHNV and YYDKDF (reference sequence). In DNA, the CDR3 is TGTGCCACCAGCAGAGATCTAGCGGGAATTTACAATGAGCAGTTCTTC. Translated, it gives CATSRDLAGIYNEQFF.

The chain is built from TRBV6-5 and TRBJ2-7; 9 bases map to TRBD1. With 5 bases clipped from V and 0 bases from J, the junction kept 8 bases outside the gene matches. The CDR3 extends over 16 amino acids. The V gene's germline CDR1 is MNHEY and CDR2 SVGAGI. CDR3 sequence: CASSKGQGIASYEQYF. The CDR3 DNA follows: TGTGCCAGCAGTAAAGGACAGGGGATAGCCTCCTACGAGCAGTACTTC.

As DNA, the CDR3 is TGTGCCAGCAGCTTAATGACAGGTAGCTCCTACGAGCAGTACTTC. Amino acid sequence: CASSLMTGSSYEQYF. The genes are TRBV7-8 and TRBJ2-7; D is perhaps TRBD1 (6 bases). V lost 2 bases and J lost 0, with 11 bases in between. Germline V lookup: CDR1 SGHVS, CDR2 FQNEAQ. The CDR3 extends over 15 amino acids.